These T cell receptor beta chains were read from a single sample in a study of blood T cell repertoires in COVID-19. Sequencing was performed with immunoSEQ multiplex PCR; in TCRdb, only in-frame clones are kept and a portion is missing. The sample has approximately 170,000 clones, around four fifths seen once; the top ten hold approximately 2.6%. The sample taken for sequencing was peripheral blood. The receptors stem from a woman older than 75 with COVID-19, enrolled during active disease. Each CDR3 is given with its conserved first and last residue. The D gene is left open where the match is weak. Size is omitted from some rows. Given values are once, few, many or a class for expanded clones.

d_gene: TRBD1; j_gene: TRBJ2-6; v_gene: TRBV6-1; abundance: -; CDR3nt: TGTGCCAGCAGTGGAGGGACAGTAGGCTTCTCTGGGGCCAACGTCCTGACTTTC; CDR3aa: CASSGGTVGFSGANVLTF
d_gene: TRBD2; j_gene: TRBJ2-2; v_gene: TRBV7-2; abundance: -; CDR3nt: TGTGCCAGCAGCTTAGAGGCTAGCGGCAGGGAGCTGTTTTTT; CDR3aa: CASSLEASGRELFF
d_gene: -; j_gene: TRBJ2-5; v_gene: TRBV9; abundance: -; CDR3nt: TGTGCCAGCAGCGCCTCCGCACTAGCTGGGGAGACCCAGTACTTC; CDR3aa: CASSASALAGETQYF
d_gene: -; j_gene: TRBJ1-2; v_gene: TRBV27; abundance: few; CDR3nt: TGTGCCAGCAGTTTACGGACAGACTATGGCTACACCTTC; CDR3aa: CASSLRTDYGYTF
d_gene: TRBD1; j_gene: TRBJ2-2; v_gene: TRBV18; abundance: -; CDR3nt: TGTGCCAGCTCACCAAAGGGACAGGGCGTCGGGGAGCTGTTTTTT; CDR3aa: CASSPKGQGVGELFF
d_gene: TRBD1; j_gene: TRBJ1-2; v_gene: TRBV6-5; abundance: -; CDR3nt: TGTGCCAGCAGGCGGACAGGGTCCCACTATGGCTACACCTTC; CDR3aa: CASRRTGSHYGYTF
d_gene: TRBD1; j_gene: TRBJ2-7; v_gene: TRBV24-1; abundance: -; CDR3nt: TGTGCCACTCTGGACAGGGAAAGCCCTTTCGCGGACGAGCAGTACTTC; CDR3aa: CATLDRESPFADEQYF
d_gene: -; j_gene: TRBJ2-5; v_gene: TRBV11-2; abundance: -; CDR3nt: TGTGCCAGCAGCTTAGGGGGCAGGTTAGTGGTGGAGACCCAGTACTTC; CDR3aa: CASSLGGRLVVETQYF
d_gene: TRBD1; j_gene: TRBJ2-1; v_gene: TRBV5-1; abundance: -; CDR3nt: TGCGCCAGCAGCTTCCTGACGACAGGGTCCTACAATGAGCAGTTCTTC; CDR3aa: CASSFLTTGSYNEQFF
d_gene: TRBD1; j_gene: TRBJ2-7; v_gene: TRBV9; abundance: -; CDR3nt: TGTGCCAGCAGCGTAGCTGGGACAGGAAGTGGAGTAAACGAGCAGTACTTC; CDR3aa: CASSVAGTGSGVNEQYF
d_gene: -; j_gene: TRBJ1-6; v_gene: TRBV18; abundance: -; CDR3nt: TGTGCCAGCTCACCACAGGGACTGGGTAATTCACCCCTCCACTTT; CDR3aa: CASSPQGLGNSPLHF
d_gene: -; j_gene: TRBJ1-5; v_gene: TRBV19; abundance: -; CDR3nt: TGTGCCAGTAGTACCCCAGGGAGCAATCAGCCCCAGCATTTT; CDR3aa: CASSTPGSNQPQHF
d_gene: -; j_gene: TRBJ1-2; v_gene: TRBV12-3/TRBV12-4; abundance: -; CDR3nt: TGTGCCAGCAGTTTAGGGCAGAACTATGGCTACACCTTC; CDR3aa: CASSLGQNYGYTF
d_gene: TRBD1; j_gene: TRBJ1-1; v_gene: TRBV11-2; abundance: -; CDR3nt: TGTGCCAGCAGCTTAGACAGGGGGCGGACCACTGAAGCTTTCTTT; CDR3aa: CASSLDRGRTTEAFF
d_gene: TRBD2; j_gene: TRBJ2-7; v_gene: TRBV7-6; abundance: -; CDR3nt: TGTGCCAGCAGCTTAGTGTCGAGCGGGAGAGAAGAGGGACCCTACGAGCAGTACTTC; CDR3aa: CASSLVSSGREEGPYEQYF
d_gene: -; j_gene: TRBJ1-2; v_gene: TRBV28; abundance: once; CDR3nt: TGTGCCAGCAGTTTATTAATCCGATTCCAGGCCTATGGCTACACCTTC; CDR3aa: CASSLLIRFQAYGYTF